This TCR beta chain originates from a study of T cells after yellow fever vaccination. The CDR3 loop spans 13 amino acids. Per germline, CDR1 SSHAT and CDR2 FNYEAQ (reference sequence). V dropped 3 bases and J dropped 5 bases, with 10 bases sitting between them. TCRdb re-called the 5' RACE reads with MiXCR, one entry per CDR3 protein. The sample contains 450,000 to 550,000 distinct CDR3 sequences, 20% to 25% of which appear only once. The chain uses TRBV7-7 and TRBJ2-5, with no clear D. The material sequenced was PBMCs, taken 21 days after the first yellow fever vaccination. This sequence originates from a man between 18 and 35 years old who received the YFV17D yellow fever vaccine. CDR3 residues: CASSFGLRETQYF. CDR3 nucleotides: TGTGCCAGCAGCTTCGGGTTGAGGGAGACCCAGTACTTC.